These 26 T cell receptor beta chains originate from one sample sequenced in a study of blood T cell repertoires in COVID-19. Clones were read by immunoSEQ multiplex PCR, and TCRdb kept only the in-frame ones, dropping some. The sample has 35,000 or so clones; more than 80% are singletons. Sequenced input: peripheral blood. The receptors derive from a woman in her 70s with acute or convalescent COVID-19.

This chain links TRBV6-5 with TRBJ1-2, with D perhaps TRBD1 (5 bases). V was cut by 5 bases and J by 4 bases, with 14 bases left in between. This CDR3 contains 14 residues. Germline V gene data show CDR1 as MNHEY and CDR2 as SVGAGI. The CDR3 nucleotides are TGTGCCAGCAGTCCCGCTCCCCAGGGCTATGGCTACACCTTC. It encodes CASSPAPQGYGYTF.

This chain connects TRBV2 to TRBJ1-2; 7 nucleotides align to TRBD1. The trim removed 8 bases at V and 6 bases at J, leaving 9 bases unmatched. CDR1 is SNHLY and CDR2 is FYNNEI in the germline V gene. The CDR3 runs to 13 residues. CDR3 sequence: CASGTGEVHGYTF. For the CDR3, the DNA is TGTGCCAGCGGAACAGGGGAAGTGCATGGCTACACCTTC.

The J gene is TRBJ2-5, the V gene TRBV9, with a weak D call TRBD1 (5 bases). Germline V gene sequence: CDR1 SGDLS, CDR2 YYNGEE. The CDR3 totals 15 residues. Trimming took off 0 bases at V and 3 bases at J, with 12 bases between the two ends. CDR3 DNA sequence: TGTGCCAGCAGCGTAGATGCCAGGGCGAAAGAGACCCAGTACTTC. As protein: CASSVDARAKETQYF.

V usage is TRBV6-6 and J usage is TRBJ1-1, with TRBD1 identical over 8 bases. CDR3 length: 15 residues. The J segment lost 0 bases and the V segment lost 0 bases, leaving 0 bases of the junction unmatched. Germline V gene data show CDR1 as MNHNY and CDR2 as SVGAGI (reference sequence). The CDR3 DNA reads as TGTGCCAGCAGTTACTCGGGACAGGTGAACACTGAAGCTTTCTTT. Its protein product is CASSYSGQVNTEAFF.

The chain recombines TRBV11-2 with TRBJ1-1, with 8 bases lining up with TRBD1. V gave up 1 base and J gave up 1 base; unmatched junction bases: 8. Per germline, CDR1 SGHAT and CDR2 FQNNGV. The CDR3 has 17 amino acids. The CDR3 bases are TGTGCCAGCAGCTTAGCTACAGGGGGGGTACGGAACACTGAAGCTTTCTTT. This codes for CASSLATGGVRNTEAFF. The entire variable domain, with the rest obtained from reference TRBV11-2 and TRBJ1-1, is as follows: EAGVAQSPRYKIIEKRQSVAFWCNPISGHATLYWYQQILGQGPKLLIQFQNNGVVDDSQLPKDRFSAERLKGVDSTLKIQPAKLEDSAVYLCASSLATGGVRNTEAFFGQGTRLTVV.

The gene calls are TRBV6-1 and TRBJ2-2; D unclear. Germline V lookup: CDR1 MNHNS, CDR2 SASEGT. CDR3 length equals 12 residues. Trimming took 2 bases from V and 8 from J, leaving 6 bases between them. This CDR3 is CASSEYPGELFF. In DNA form, the CDR3 reads TGTGCCAGCAGTGAATATCCGGGGGAGCTGTTTTTT.

The rearrangement links TRBV5-1 to TRBJ1-6, with 10 bases aligning to TRBD1. CDR1 SGHRS and CDR2 YFSETQ come from the germline V gene. The V and J ends lost 3 bases and 9 bases, in that order; junction bases with no gene match: 6. This CDR3 has 15 amino acids. CDR3 sequence (DNA): TGCGCCAGCAGCTCTACGACAGGGGGCAGTTCACCCCTCCACTTT. This encodes CASSSTTGGSSPLHF.

The CDR3 reads CATGIGSNTGELFF. The CDR3 nucleotides are TGTGCCACAGGGATCGGCTCGAACACCGGGGAGCTGTTTTTT. This chain links TRBV6-5 with TRBJ2-2; D possibly corresponds to TRBD1 (5 bases). This CDR3 has 14 amino acids. V dropped 10 bases and J dropped 0 bases, with 12 bases sitting between them. Per the germline V gene, CDR1 is MNHEY and CDR2 is SVGAGI.

The rearrangement uses TRBV10-3 and TRBJ2-3; D not resolved. Per germline, CDR1 ENHRY and CDR2 SYGVKD. The V end was cut by 3 bases, the J end by 5 bases, with 15 bases between. CDR3 length: 15 amino acids. CDR3: CAISDFPRNRDTQYF. Written as DNA, the CDR3 is TGTGCCATCAGTGATTTCCCCAGGAACAGAGATACGCAGTATTTT.

The chain links TRBV18 to TRBJ2-3; D remains unclear. Trimming removed 3 bases at V and 1 base at J, with 8 bases between. CDR3 length: 14 residues. The germline gives CDR1 KGHSH, CDR2 LQKENI. The DNA for the CDR3 is TGTGCCAGCTCACCGTCCGCGGGCACAGATACGCAGTATTTT. Amino acids: CASSPSAGTDTQYF.

V is TRBV5-4 and J is TRBJ2-5; 12 bases are shared with TRBD2. Germline assignment: CDR1 SGHNT and CDR2 YYREEE (reference sequence). The CDR3 loop spans 16 amino acids. The V gene end was trimmed by 2 bases and the J gene end by 4 bases; junction bases not matched to a gene: 6. The CDR3 DNA sequence: TGTGCCAGCAGCTTACCCCTAGCGGGGGGGGGAGAGACCCAGTACTTC. Protein sequence: CASSLPLAGGGETQYF.

This chain links TRBV29-1 with TRBJ1-2; possible D gene TRBD1, 6 bases. Per the germline V gene, CDR1 is SQVTM and CDR2 is ANQGSEA. The CDR3 sequence is 13 residues long. V lost 5 bases and J lost 0, with 10 bases in between. CDR3 nucleotide sequence: TGCAGCGTTCGGACAGATTCTAACTATGGCTACACCTTC. This translates into CSVRTDSNYGYTF.

The V gene is TRBV5-1, the J gene TRBJ2-7; 8 bases are shared with TRBD2. The V and J ends lost 4 bases and 4 bases, in that order; junction bases with no gene match: 4. Germline V CDR1 and CDR2: SGHRS, YFSETQ. The CDR3 is made up of 13 amino acids. CDR3 sequence (DNA): TGCGCCAGCAGCCCCCAGCGGGGGTACGAGCAGTACTTC. This sequence encodes CASSPQRGYEQYF.

The V and J genes are TRBV9 and TRBJ2-3; 14 bases map to TRBD2. The CDR3 has 15 amino acids. Losses at the gene ends were 4 bases for V and 6 bases for J; bases not matched to a gene: 4. Germline lookup yields CDR1 SGDLS and CDR2 YYNGEE. The CDR3 DNA follows: TGTGCCAGCAGCCTCCGACTAGCGGGGGGGGATACGCAGTATTTT. Amino acids: CASSLRLAGGDTQYF.

The chain couples TRBV18 to TRBJ2-3; TRBD2 might be the D (6 bases). V was pared by 0 bases and J by 0 bases, with 10 bases between. CDR1 is KGHSH and CDR2 is LQKENI in the germline V gene. CDR3 length: 16 amino acids. Here the CDR3 reads CASSPPSGVSTDTQYF. The CDR3 bases are TGTGCCAGCTCACCACCGTCGGGAGTAAGCACAGATACGCAGTATTTT.

The chain couples TRBV5-1 to TRBJ2-3; 8 positions match TRBD1. The CDR3 loop spans 15 amino acids. CDR1 is SGHRS, CDR2 YFSETQ, per germline. V lost 4 bases and J lost 3; bases outside the gene matches: 7. CDR3 sequence: CASSLDRVMTDTQYF. DNA of the CDR3: TGCGCCAGCAGCCTGGACAGGGTTATGACAGATACGCAGTATTTT.

This chain links TRBV4-1 with TRBJ1-2, with D uncertain. The CDR3 length is 14 residues. Germline V CDR1 and CDR2: MGHRA, YSYEKL. With 4 bases removed from V and 0 bases from J, the gap between germline ends came to 9 bases. This CDR3 is CASSPRESNYGYTF. CDR3 bases: TGCGCCAGCAGCCCCCGAGAATCTAACTATGGCTACACCTTC.

The CDR3 region has the DNA TGTGCCAGCATGGAGACTAGCGCACACAATGAGCAGTTCTTC. Its protein product is CASMETSAHNEQFF. J is TRBJ2-1 and V is TRBV27; 8 bases are shared with TRBD2. Germline CDR1 is MNHEY and CDR2 is SMNVEV (reference sequence). There are 14 residues in the CDR3. V was clipped by 7 bases and J by 5 bases; unmatched bases: 7.

V is TRBV27 and J is TRBJ1-1; 8 bases map to TRBD1. CDR1 is MNHEY and CDR2 is SMNVEV in the germline V gene (reference sequence). The CDR3 extends over 13 amino acids. After removal of 6 bases from V and 6 bases from J, the junction contained 6 bases not matched to a gene. This CDR3 is CASRLDRVAEAFF. The CDR3 DNA reads as TGTGCCAGCAGGTTGGACAGGGTTGCTGAAGCTTTCTTT.

The rearrangement links TRBV6-5 to TRBJ1-1, with D perhaps matching TRBD1 (6 bases). Germline loops: CDR1 MNHEY, CDR2 SVGAGI. The length of the CDR3 is 12 residues. V was cut by 6 bases and J by 8 bases, with 13 bases left in between. The CDR3 is CASSDPGTEAFF. CDR3 coding DNA: TGTGCCAGCAGCGACCCCGGGACAGAAGCTTTCTTT.

This clone appeared a single time. The genes are TRBV12-3 or TRBV12-4 and TRBJ2-1; 9 bases line up with TRBD2. Unmatched junction bases numbered 4, after V lost 9 bases and J lost 7 bases. The CDR3 is made up of 12 amino acids. In DNA, the CDR3 is TGTGCCAGTGGCGGGGGGGCAAATGAGCAGTTCTTC. The encoded protein is CASGGGANEQFF.

The gene calls are TRBV5-1 and TRBJ2-1, with TRBD2 matching 7 bases. Germline V CDR1 and CDR2: SGHRS, YFSETQ. The CDR3 sequence is 15 residues long. Unmatched junction bases numbered 8, after V lost 0 bases and J lost 8 bases. CDR3 in DNA: TGCGCCAGCAGCTTGGTTACTAGCGTGTCGGATGAGCAGTTCTTC. This sequence encodes CASSLVTSVSDEQFF.

The gene calls are TRBV5-6 and TRBJ2-5, with a weak D call TRBD1 (5 bases). This CDR3 spans 15 amino acids. Trimming removed 0 bases at V and 3 bases at J, with 12 bases between. The germline gives CDR1 SGHDT, CDR2 YYEEEE. The CDR3 region has the DNA TGTGCCAGCAGCTTGGCACGACAGCGAAAAGAGACCCAGTACTTC. It encodes CASSLARQRKETQYF.

The chain uses TRBV7-9 and TRBJ1-1; TRBD1 aligns across 8 bases. Unmatched junction bases numbered 3, after V lost 3 bases and J lost 0 bases. The CDR3 extends over 15 amino acids. Germline CDR1 is SEHNR and CDR2 is FQNEAQ (reference sequence). The CDR3: CASSFPGQVNTEAFF. DNA of the CDR3: TGTGCCAGCAGCTTTCCGGGACAGGTGAACACTGAAGCTTTCTTT. The complete variable domain, with remaining parts taken from reference TRBV7-9 and TRBJ1-1, reads DTGVSQNPRHKITKRGQNVTFRCDPISEHNRLYWYRQTLGQGPEFLTYFQNEAQLEKSRLLSDRFSAERPKGSFSTLEIQRTEQGDSAMYLCASSFPGQVNTEAFFGQGTRLTVV.

J is TRBJ1-1 and V is TRBV11-2; D gene unclear. Germline V CDR1 and CDR2: SGHAT, FQNNGV. This CDR3 has 12 amino acids. The V gene lost 7 bases and the J gene lost 0 bases, with 6 bases spanning the gap. CDR3 sequence (DNA): TGTGCCAGCACGAGGGTGAACACTGAAGCTTTCTTT. Its protein product is CASTRVNTEAFF.

The CDR3 is CASSLESLGRNEQFF. In DNA form, the CDR3 reads TGTGCCAGCAGCTTAGAATCACTAGGCAGAAATGAGCAGTTCTTC. The genes are TRBV11-3 and TRBJ2-1; D is perhaps TRBD2 (5 bases). Trimming took 0 bases from V and 7 from J, leaving 13 bases between them. This CDR3 spans 15 amino acids. Germline CDR1 reads SGHNT; CDR2 reads YENEEA.